A selection of T cell receptor beta chains follows, all from one sample in a study of cytomegalovirus exposure and HLA in healthy donors. The protocol was immunoSEQ multiplex PCR, while the TCRdb copy is restricted to in-frame clones and leaves out a portion. The sample lists 90,000 to 150,000 clones; 88% were seen once. The sequenced material came from PBMCs. Receptors originate from a woman in her late teens or twenties in good health and CMV-seropositive. Both conserved end residues are part of each CDR3. Fields, in order: V gene, clone size, D gene, J gene, CDR3 protein, CDR3 DNA. The D gene is left open where the match is weak. Clone size is given for some rows only: seen once, a few or many times, or a class if the clone is expanded.

TRBV7-8	-	TRBD1	TRBJ2-7	CASSSGGQGVDEQYF	TGTGCCAGCAGCTCGGGGGGACAGGGCGTCGACGAGCAGTACTTC
TRBV29-1	-	TRBD1	TRBJ1-1	CSVAEGTGGYAEAFF	TGCAGCGTCGCAGAAGGGACAGGGGGCTACGCTGAAGCTTTCTTT
TRBV12-5	-	-	TRBJ2-5	CASGLVTGTLQETQYF	TGTGCTAGTGGTTTGGTAACAGGGACCCTCCAAGAGACCCAGTACTTC
TRBV29-1	-	TRBD2	TRBJ2-1	CSAYGASGRRTYNEQFF	TGCAGCGCCTATGGCGCTAGCGGCAGACGTACCTACAATGAGCAGTTCTTC
TRBV5-6	-	-	TRBJ1-2	CASSSPGYGYTF	TGTGCCAGCAGCTCTCCGGGTTATGGCTACACCTTC
TRBV30	few	TRBD1	TRBJ1-2	CAWAGTGKNNYGYTF	TGTGCCTGGGCCGGGACAGGGAAGAATAACTATGGCTACACCTTC
TRBV7-9	few	-	TRBJ1-2	CASSLVPFYGYTF	TGTGCCAGCAGCTTAGTCCCGTTCTATGGCTACACCTTC
TRBV7-9	-	TRBD1	TRBJ2-7	CASSLGTGSLSYEQYF	TGTGCCAGCAGCTTGGGGACAGGTTCTCTTTCCTACGAGCAGTACTTC
TRBV5-1	-	-	TRBJ2-1	CASNSSPGTQYNEQFF	TGCGCCAGCAACTCCTCTCCCGGGACACAATACAATGAGCAGTTCTTC
TRBV27	-	TRBD1	TRBJ2-2	CASGDRVPGELFF	TGTGCCAGCGGTGACAGGGTTCCCGGGGAGCTGTTTTTT
TRBV6-5	-	TRBD1	TRBJ1-1	CASSYIGTGRAFF	TGTGCCAGCAGTTACATTGGGACAGGTCGGGCTTTCTTT
TRBV5-4	-	-	TRBJ2-1	CASSFGTKNEQFF	TGTGCCAGCAGCTTCGGGACAAAAAATGAGCAGTTCTTC
TRBV2	few	-	TRBJ1-5	CASSARGSGNQPQHF	TGTGCCAGCAGTGCAAGGGGTTCAGGAAATCAGCCCCAGCATTTT
TRBV10-1	-	-	TRBJ1-2	CASSERGQFPSYGYTF	TGCGCCAGCAGTGAGCGCGGACAGTTTCCGTCCTATGGCTACACCTTC
TRBV7-6	-	TRBD2	TRBJ2-7	CASSLGGGRQYF	TGTGCCAGCAGCTTAGGGGGAGGGAGGCAGTACTTC
TRBV4-3	-	-	TRBJ1-1	CASTPPGGTEAFF	TGCGCCAGCACCCCGCCGGGAGGCACTGAAGCTTTCTTT
TRBV27	-	TRBD2	TRBJ2-7	CASSLAETYEQYF	TGTGCCAGCAGTCTAGCGGAGACCTACGAGCAGTACTTC